These 7 T cell receptor beta chains originate from one sample sequenced in a study of cytomegalovirus exposure and HLA in healthy donors. The PCR was carried out with 60 Vbeta primers and 13 Jbeta primers. This table comes from immunoSEQ multiplex PCR, and its TCRdb copy is limited to in-frame clones, with some not included. The sample lists some 180,000 clones, 82% occurring once. Material for sequencing was PBMCs. All receptors derive from a man aged 35-49 years in good health and CMV-seronegative.

The gene calls are TRBV5-5 and TRBJ1-2; D is possibly TRBD1 (5 bases). V dropped 0 bases and J dropped 2 bases, with 8 bases sitting between them. The CDR3 consists of 14 residues. Germline V lookup: CDR1 SGHKS, CDR2 YYEKEE (reference sequence). CDR3 protein: CASSLGGGNYGYTF. As DNA, the CDR3 is TGTGCCAGCAGCTTGGGGGGGGGAAACTATGGCTACACCTTC.

This clone has just a few counts. The chain recombines TRBV5-6 with TRBJ1-5, with 8 bases matching TRBD1. CDR1 and CDR2 from the germline V gene are SGHDT and YYEEEE. The V segment lost 0 bases and the J segment 3 bases; nucleotides outside the gene matches: 5. The CDR3 covers 16 residues. CDR3 in amino acids: CASSLVPTGVNQPQHF. The DNA of the CDR3 is TGTGCCAGCAGCTTGGTACCGACAGGGGTCAATCAGCCCCAGCATTTT.

J is TRBJ2-3 and V is TRBV28; 10 bases map to TRBD2. There are 15 residues in the CDR3. J gave up 5 bases and V 4 bases, and 6 bases lay outside the gene matches. Per germline, CDR1 MDHEN and CDR2 SYDVKM. CDR3 region: CASSSSGGAVDTQYF. The CDR3 DNA reads TGTGCCAGCAGTTCCAGCGGGGGGGCCGTAGATACGCAGTATTTT. The variable domain in full, with the rest retrieved from reference TRBV28 and TRBJ2-3, is DVKVTQSSRYLVKRTGEKVFLECVQDMDHENMFWYRQDPGLGLRLIYFSYDVKMKEKGDIPEGYSVSREKKERFSLILESASTNQTSMYLCASSSSGGAVDTQYFGPGTRLTVL.

This sequence joins TRBV19 and TRBJ2-3; unclear D gene. The CDR3 has 14 amino acids. Trimming pared 8 bases from V and 4 bases from J, leaving 16 bases between. CDR1 is LNHDA, CDR2 SQIVND, per germline (reference sequence). The CDR3 nucleotides read TGTGCCAGTTGCTCTGAGGTCAGCGCAGATACGCAGTATTTT. This translates into CASCSEVSADTQYF.

The V call is TRBV7-9, the J call TRBJ2-3, with 8 positions matching TRBD2. J lost 6 bases, V lost 1 base, and 3 bases had no gene match. The CDR3 extends over 14 amino acids. CDR1 SEHNR and CDR2 FQNEAQ come from the germline V gene (reference sequence). The DNA of the CDR3 is TGTGCCAGCAGCTTAGGGGCTAGCGGGGATACGCAGTATTTT. It encodes CASSLGASGDTQYF.

The chain uses TRBV18 and TRBJ1-4, with TRBD1 matching 7 bases. The CDR3 loop spans 13 amino acids. Per germline, CDR1 KGHSH and CDR2 LQKENI. J gave up 8 bases and V 6 bases, and 6 bases lay outside the gene matches. The CDR3 region has the DNA TGTGCCAGCTCGACAGGGAGCGTGGAAAAACTGTTTTTT. The encoded protein is CASSTGSVEKLFF.

The V gene is TRBV4-2, the J gene TRBJ2-1; 10 bases fit TRBD2. The CDR3 is 16 amino acids. Trimming cost V 5 bases and J 1 base; bases outside gene matches: 5. Germline V gene sequence: CDR1 LGHNA, CDR2 YNFKEQ. CDR3 amino acids: CASSSRAGGSYNEQFF. CDR3 bases: TGTGCCAGCAGCAGTCGAGCGGGGGGGTCCTACAATGAGCAGTTCTTC.